The source of this T cell receptor beta chain is a study of early T cells in non-severe SARS-CoV-2 infection. Per germline, CDR1 PRHDT and CDR2 FYEKMQ (reference sequence). Trimming cost V 6 bases and J 6 bases; bases outside gene matches: 5. CDR3 length: 16 residues. MiXCR, applied by TCRdb to the 5' RACE reads, yields one record per CDR3 protein. The repertoire includes 32,000 or so distinct CDR3 sequences, about 6% of them detected once, and approximately 5% sits in the top ten. The material sequenced was whole blood. This TCR was recovered from an adult who was a healthcare worker with PCR-confirmed SARS-CoV-2 infection or an uninfected control (not recorded which). This sequence joins TRBV13 and TRBJ2-1; 16 bases fit TRBD2. The CDR3 DNA reads TGTGCCAGCAGGCCCGGGACTAGCGGGAGGGCCAATGAGCAGTTCTTC. Translation gives CASRPGTSGRANEQFF.